What follows is one TCR beta chain and its context. What it binds is unknown. This record comes from a study of cytomegalovirus exposure and HLA in healthy donors. Study-wide findings and caveats: Rare sequences made up most TCRs, while some public TCRs were found in many donors. Immune exposure information comprised only CMV serostatus.

The CDR3 spans 14 residues. Primers included in the PCR were 60 Vbeta and 13 Jbeta primers. Original analysis: In a later analysis, of 70 million to 85 million unique beta chains, roughly 10 million appeared in at least two donors. Assay: immunoSEQ multiplex PCR; the TCRdb copy retains only in-frame clones and omits some. D and trimming were read from the DNA, whereas the V and J calls and clone size are those reported in that table. In the table there are 200,000 to 250,000 clones, 65% to 75% of which are singletons. The receptor was isolated from a woman aged 25 to 45 in good health and CMV-seronegative. The chain links TRBV21-1 to TRBJ2-1; the D call in the table, TRBD2, was not verified against the DNA. TRBV21-1 is a documented pseudogene. Sequenced: PBMCs. CDR3 region: CARTQGRGYNEQFF. The DNA of the CDR3 is TGTGCCAGGACCCAGGGGAGGGGGTACAATGAGCAGTTCTTC.